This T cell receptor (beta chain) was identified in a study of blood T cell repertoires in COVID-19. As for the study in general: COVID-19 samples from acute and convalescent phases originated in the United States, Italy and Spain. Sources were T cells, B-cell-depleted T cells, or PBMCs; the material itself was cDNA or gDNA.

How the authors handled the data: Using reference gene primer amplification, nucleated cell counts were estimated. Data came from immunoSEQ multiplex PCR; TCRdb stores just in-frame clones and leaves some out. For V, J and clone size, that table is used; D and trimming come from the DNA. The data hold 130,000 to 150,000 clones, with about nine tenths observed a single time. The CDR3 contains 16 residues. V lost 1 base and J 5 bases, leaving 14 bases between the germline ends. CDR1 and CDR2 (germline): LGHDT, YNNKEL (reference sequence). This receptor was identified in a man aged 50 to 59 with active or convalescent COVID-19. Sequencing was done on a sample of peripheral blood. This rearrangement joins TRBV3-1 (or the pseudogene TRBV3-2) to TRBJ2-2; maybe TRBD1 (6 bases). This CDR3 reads CASSQATGARTGELFF. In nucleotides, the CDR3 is TGTGCCAGCAGCCAAGCGACAGGTGCTAGGACCGGGGAGCTGTTTTTT.